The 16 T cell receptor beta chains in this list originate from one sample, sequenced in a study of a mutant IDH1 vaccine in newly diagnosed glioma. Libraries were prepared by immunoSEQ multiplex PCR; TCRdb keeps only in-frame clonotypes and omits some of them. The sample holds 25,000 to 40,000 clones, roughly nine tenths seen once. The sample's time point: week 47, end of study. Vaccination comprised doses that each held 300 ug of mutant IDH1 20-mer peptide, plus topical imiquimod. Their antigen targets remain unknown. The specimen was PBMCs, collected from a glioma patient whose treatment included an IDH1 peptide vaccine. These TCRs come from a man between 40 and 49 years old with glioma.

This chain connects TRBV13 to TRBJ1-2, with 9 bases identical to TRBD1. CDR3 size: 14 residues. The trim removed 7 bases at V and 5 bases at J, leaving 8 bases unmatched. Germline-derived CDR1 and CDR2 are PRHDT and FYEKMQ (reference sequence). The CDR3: CASNEQGAGYGYTF. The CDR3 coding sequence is TGTGCCAGCAATGAACAGGGGGCTGGGTATGGCTACACCTTC. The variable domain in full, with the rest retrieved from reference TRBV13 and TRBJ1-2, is AAGVIQSPRHLIKEKRETATLKCYPIPRHDTVYWYQQGPGQDPQFLISFYEKMQSDKGSIPDRFSAQQFSDYHSELNMSSLELGDSALYFCASNEQGAGYGYTFGSGTRLTVV.

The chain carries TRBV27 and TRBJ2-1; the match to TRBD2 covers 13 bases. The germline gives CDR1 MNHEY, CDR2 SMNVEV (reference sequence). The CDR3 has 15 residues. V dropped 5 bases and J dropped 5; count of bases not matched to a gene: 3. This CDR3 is CASSPGTSGNNEQFF. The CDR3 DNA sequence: TGTGCCAGCAGTCCAGGGACTAGCGGGAACAATGAGCAGTTCTTC.

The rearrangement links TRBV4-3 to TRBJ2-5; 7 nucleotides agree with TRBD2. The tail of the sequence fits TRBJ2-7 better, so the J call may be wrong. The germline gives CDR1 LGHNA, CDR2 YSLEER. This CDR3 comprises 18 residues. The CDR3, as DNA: TGCGCCAGCAGCCAAGTCCCGGCGGGGGTGCGAAGCTCCTACGAGCAGTACTTC. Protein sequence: CASSQVPAGVRSSYEQYF.

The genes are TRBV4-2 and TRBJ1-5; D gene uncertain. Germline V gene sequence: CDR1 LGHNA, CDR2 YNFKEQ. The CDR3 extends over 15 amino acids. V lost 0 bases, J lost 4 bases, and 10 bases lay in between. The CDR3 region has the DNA TGTGCCAGCAGCCAAGATGAGGGTAGAAATCAGCCCCAGCATTTT. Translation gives CASSQDEGRNQPQHF.

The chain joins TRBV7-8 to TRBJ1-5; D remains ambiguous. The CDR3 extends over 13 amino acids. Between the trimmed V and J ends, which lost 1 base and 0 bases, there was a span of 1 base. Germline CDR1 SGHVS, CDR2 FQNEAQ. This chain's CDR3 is CASSLVSNQPQHF. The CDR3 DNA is TGTGCCAGCAGCTTAGTTAGCAATCAGCCCCAGCATTTT.

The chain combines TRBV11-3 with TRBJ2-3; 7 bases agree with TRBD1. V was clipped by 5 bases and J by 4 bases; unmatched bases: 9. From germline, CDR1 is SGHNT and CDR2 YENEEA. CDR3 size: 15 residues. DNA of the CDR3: TGTGCCAGCAGCCTCGACAGGGCGAGGGCAGATACGCAGTATTTT. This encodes CASSLDRARADTQYF.

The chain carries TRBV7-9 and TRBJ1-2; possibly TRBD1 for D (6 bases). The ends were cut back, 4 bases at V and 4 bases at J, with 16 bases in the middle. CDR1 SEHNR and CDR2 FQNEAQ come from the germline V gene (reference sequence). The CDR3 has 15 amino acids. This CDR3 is CASSWGPGGLYGYTF. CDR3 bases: TGTGCCAGCAGCTGGGGGCCGGGGGGCCTCTATGGCTACACCTTC.

DNA for the CDR3: TGCGCCAGCAGCTCAATCGCGGGGGGGCCGGGGGAGACCCAGTACTTC. It specifies CASSSIAGGPGETQYF. This sequence joins TRBV5-1 and TRBJ2-5; 9 nucleotides align to TRBD2. The CDR3 is 16 amino acids. V lost 3 bases to trimming and J lost 5 bases; unmatched junction nucleotides: 11. Looked up from germline, CDR1 is SGHRS and CDR2 is YFSETQ.

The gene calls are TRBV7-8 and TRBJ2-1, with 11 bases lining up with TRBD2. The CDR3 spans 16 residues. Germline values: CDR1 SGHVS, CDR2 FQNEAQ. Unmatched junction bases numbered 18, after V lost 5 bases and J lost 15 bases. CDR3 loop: CASSLVLAGVSDVPFF. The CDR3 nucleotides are TGTGCCAGCAGCCTAGTACTAGCGGGAGTGTCGGATGTGCCGTTCTTC.

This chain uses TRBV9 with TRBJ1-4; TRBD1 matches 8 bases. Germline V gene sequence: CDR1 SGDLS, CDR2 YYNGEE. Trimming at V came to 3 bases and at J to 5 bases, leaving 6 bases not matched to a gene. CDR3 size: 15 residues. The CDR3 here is CASSAPTGGNEKLFF. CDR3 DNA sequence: TGTGCCAGCAGCGCACCCACAGGGGGGAATGAAAAACTGTTTTTT.

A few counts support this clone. CDR3 nucleotide sequence: TGCGCCAGCAGGGTATTACAGGGGGAAGCTTTCTTT. Translation gives CASRVLQGEAFF. This chain joins TRBV5-1 and TRBJ1-1; 7 bases fit TRBD1. This CDR3 comprises 12 residues. Germline assignment: CDR1 SGHRS and CDR2 YFSETQ. V was clipped by 5 bases and J by 8 bases; unmatched bases: 6.

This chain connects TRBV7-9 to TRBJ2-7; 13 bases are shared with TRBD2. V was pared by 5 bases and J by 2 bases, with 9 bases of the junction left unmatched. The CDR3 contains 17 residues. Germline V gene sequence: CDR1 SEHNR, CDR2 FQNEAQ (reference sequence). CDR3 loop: CASSARTGLAGPYEQYF. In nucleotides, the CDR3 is TGTGCCAGCAGCGCGAGAACGGGACTAGCGGGACCCTACGAGCAGTACTTC.

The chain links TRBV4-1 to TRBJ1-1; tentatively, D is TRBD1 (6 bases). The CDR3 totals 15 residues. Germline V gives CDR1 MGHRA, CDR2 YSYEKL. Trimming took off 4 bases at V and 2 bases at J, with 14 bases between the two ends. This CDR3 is CASSLYSDSNTEAFF. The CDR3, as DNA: TGCGCCAGCAGCCTGTACTCGGACAGCAACACTGAAGCTTTCTTT.

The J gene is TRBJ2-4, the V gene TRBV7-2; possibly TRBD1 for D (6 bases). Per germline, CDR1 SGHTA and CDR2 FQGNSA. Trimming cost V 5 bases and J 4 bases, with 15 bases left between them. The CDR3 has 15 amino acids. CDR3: CASSPWTDPKNIQYF. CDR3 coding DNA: TGTGCCAGCAGCCCGTGGACAGACCCGAAAAACATTCAGTACTTC.

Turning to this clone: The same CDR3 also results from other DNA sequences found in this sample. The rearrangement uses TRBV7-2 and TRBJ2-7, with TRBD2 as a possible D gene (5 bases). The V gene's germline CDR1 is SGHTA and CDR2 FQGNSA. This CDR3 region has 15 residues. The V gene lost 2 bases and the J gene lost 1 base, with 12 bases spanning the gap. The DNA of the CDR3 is TGTGCCAGCAGCTTAACTCCGCGGACTTCCTACGAGCAGTACTTC. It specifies CASSLTPRTSYEQYF. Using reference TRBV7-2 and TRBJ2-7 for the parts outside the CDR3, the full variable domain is GAGVSQSPSNKVTEKGKDVELRCDPISGHTALYWYRQSLGQGLEFLIYFQGNSAPDKSGLPSDRFSAERTGGSVSTLTIQRTQQEDSAVYLCASSLTPRTSYEQYFGPGTRLTVT.

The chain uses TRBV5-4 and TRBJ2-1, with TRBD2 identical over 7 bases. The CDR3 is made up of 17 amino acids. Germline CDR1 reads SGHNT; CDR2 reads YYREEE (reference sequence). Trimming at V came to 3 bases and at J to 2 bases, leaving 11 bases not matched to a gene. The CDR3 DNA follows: TGTGCCAGCAGCTCGGGGAACAGCGGGACCGCCTACAATGAGCAGTTCTTC. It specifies CASSSGNSGTAYNEQFF. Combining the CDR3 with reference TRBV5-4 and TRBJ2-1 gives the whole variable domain ETGVTQSPTHLIKTRGQQVTLRCSSQSGHNTVSWYQQALGQGPQFIFQYYREEENGRGNFPPRFSGLQFPNYSSELNVNALELDDSALYLCASSSGNSGTAYNEQFFGPGTRLTVL.